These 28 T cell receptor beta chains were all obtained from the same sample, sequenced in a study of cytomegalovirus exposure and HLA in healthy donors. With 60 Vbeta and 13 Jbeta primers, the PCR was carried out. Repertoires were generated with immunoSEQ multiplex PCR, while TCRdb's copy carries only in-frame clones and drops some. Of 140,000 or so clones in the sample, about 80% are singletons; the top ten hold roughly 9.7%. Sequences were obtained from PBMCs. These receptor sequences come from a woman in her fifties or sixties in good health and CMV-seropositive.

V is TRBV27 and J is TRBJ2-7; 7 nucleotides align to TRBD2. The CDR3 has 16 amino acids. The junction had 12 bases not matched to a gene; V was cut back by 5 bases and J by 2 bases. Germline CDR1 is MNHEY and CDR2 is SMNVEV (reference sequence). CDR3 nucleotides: TGTGCCAGCAGTCTAAGTGCGGGAGAGCGACCCTACGAGCAGTACTTC. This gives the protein CASSLSAGERPYEQYF.

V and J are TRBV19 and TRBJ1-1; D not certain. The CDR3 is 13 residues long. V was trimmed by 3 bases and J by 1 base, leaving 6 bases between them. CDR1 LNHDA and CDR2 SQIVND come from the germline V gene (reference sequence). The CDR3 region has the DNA TGTGCCAGTAGTATGAACAGGAACACTGAAGCTTTCTTT. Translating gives CASSMNRNTEAFF.

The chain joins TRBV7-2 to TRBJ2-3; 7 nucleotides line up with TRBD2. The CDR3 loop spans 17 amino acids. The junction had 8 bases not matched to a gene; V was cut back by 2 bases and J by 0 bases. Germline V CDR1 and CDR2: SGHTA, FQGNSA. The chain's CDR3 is CASSLSPAGASTDTQYF. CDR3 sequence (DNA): TGTGCCAGCAGCTTATCCCCGGCGGGAGCGAGCACAGATACGCAGTATTTT. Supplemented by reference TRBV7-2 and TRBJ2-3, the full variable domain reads GAGVSQSPSNKVTEKGKDVELRCDPISGHTALYWYRQSLGQGLEFLIYFQGNSAPDKSGLPSDRFSAERTGGSVSTLTIQRTQQEDSAVYLCASSLSPAGASTDTQYFGPGTRLTVL.

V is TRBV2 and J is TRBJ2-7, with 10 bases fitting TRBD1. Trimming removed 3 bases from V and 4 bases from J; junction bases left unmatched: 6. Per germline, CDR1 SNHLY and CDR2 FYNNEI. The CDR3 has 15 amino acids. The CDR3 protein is CASSEPGQGLYEQYF. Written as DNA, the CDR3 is TGTGCCAGCAGTGAGCCGGGACAGGGGTTGTACGAGCAGTACTTC.

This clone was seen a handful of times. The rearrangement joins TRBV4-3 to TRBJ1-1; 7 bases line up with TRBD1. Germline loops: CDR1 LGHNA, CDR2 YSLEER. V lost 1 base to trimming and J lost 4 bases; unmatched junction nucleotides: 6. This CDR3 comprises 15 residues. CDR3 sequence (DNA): TGCGCCAGCAGCCAAGCCCAGGACAGGATCACTGAAGCTTTCTTT. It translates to CASSQAQDRITEAFF.

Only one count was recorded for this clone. The CDR3 here is CASSFPGSSSYEQYF. The CDR3, as DNA: TGTGCCAGCAGTTTCCCCGGGTCGAGCTCCTACGAGCAGTACTTC. V gene TRBV28 combines with J gene TRBJ2-7; D remains unclear. V lost 3 bases and J lost 0, with 12 bases in between. Germline CDR1 and CDR2: MDHEN and SYDVKM. The CDR3 consists of 15 residues.

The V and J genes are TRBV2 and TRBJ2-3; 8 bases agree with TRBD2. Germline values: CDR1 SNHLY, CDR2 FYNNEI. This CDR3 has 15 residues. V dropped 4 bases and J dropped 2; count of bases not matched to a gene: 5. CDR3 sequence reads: CASSGVAGFTDTQYF. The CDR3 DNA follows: TGTGCCAGCAGTGGGGTAGCGGGGTTCACAGATACGCAGTATTTT.

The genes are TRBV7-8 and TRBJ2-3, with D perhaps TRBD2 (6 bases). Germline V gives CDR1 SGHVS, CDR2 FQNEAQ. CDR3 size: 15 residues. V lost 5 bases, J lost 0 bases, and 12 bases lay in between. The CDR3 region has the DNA TGTGCCAGCAGCCGCGGGACGCGCAGCACAGATACGCAGTATTTT. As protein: CASSRGTRSTDTQYF.

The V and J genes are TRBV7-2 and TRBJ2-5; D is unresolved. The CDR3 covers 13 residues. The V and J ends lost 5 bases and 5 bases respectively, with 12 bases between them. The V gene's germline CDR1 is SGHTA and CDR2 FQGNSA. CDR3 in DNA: TGTGCCAGCAGCCCCGTTCAGAGGGAGACCCAGTACTTC. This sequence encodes CASSPVQRETQYF. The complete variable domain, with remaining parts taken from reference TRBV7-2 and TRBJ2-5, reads GAGVSQSPSNKVTEKGKDVELRCDPISGHTALYWYRQSLGQGLEFLIYFQGNSAPDKSGLPSDRFSAERTGGSVSTLTIQRTQQEDSAVYLCASSPVQRETQYFGPGTRLLVL.

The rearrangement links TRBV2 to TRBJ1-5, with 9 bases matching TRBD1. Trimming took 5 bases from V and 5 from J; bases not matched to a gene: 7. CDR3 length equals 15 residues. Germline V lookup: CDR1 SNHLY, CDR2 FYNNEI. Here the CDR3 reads CASSSGGTGYQPQHF. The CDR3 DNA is TGTGCCAGCAGTTCAGGGGGGACAGGGTATCAGCCCCAGCATTTT.

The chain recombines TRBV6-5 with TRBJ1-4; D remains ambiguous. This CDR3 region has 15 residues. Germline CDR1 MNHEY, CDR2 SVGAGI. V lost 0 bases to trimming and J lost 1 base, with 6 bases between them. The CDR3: CASSYSRGTNEKLFF. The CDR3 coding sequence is TGTGCCAGCAGTTACTCTCGGGGAACTAATGAAAAACTGTTTTTT.

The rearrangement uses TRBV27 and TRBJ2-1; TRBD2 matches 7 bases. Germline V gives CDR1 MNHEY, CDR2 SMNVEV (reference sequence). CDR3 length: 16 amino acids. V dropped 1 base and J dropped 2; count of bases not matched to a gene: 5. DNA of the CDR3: TGTGCCAGCAGTTTATTGGCCAGCGGGGCCTACAATGAGCAGTTCTTC. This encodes CASSLLASGAYNEQFF.

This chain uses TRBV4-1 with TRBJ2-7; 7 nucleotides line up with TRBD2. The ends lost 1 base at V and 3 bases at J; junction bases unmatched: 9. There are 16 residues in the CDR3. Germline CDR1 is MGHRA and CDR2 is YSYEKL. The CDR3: CASSQVPGLTIYEQYF. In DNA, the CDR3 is TGCGCCAGCAGCCAAGTTCCGGGACTAACCATCTACGAGCAGTACTTC.

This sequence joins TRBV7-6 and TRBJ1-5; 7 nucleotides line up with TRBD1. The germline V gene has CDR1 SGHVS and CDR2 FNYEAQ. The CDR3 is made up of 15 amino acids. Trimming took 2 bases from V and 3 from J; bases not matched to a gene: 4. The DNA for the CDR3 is TGTGCCAGCAGCTTAACAGGGGCTCCCAATCAGCCCCAGCATTTT. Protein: CASSLTGAPNQPQHF.

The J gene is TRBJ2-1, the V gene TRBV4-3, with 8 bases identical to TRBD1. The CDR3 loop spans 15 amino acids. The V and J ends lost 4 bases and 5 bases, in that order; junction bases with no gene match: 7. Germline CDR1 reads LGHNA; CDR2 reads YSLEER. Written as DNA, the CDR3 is TGCGCCAGCAGCCCGGGGACAGGCCCCCACAATGAGCAGTTCTTC. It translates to CASSPGTGPHNEQFF.

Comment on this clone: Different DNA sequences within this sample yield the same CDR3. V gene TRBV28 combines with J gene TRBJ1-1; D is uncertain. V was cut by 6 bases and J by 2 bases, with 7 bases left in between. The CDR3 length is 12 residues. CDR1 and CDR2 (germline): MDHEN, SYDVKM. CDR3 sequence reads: CASSSGNTEAFF. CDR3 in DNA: TGTGCCAGCAGCTCGGGAAACACTGAAGCTTTCTTT.

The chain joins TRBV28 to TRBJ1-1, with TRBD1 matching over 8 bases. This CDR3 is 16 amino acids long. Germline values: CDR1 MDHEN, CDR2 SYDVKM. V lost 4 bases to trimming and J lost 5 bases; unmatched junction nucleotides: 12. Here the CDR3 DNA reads TGTGCCAGCAGTTCATCCGCCTCAGGGGGCAGGACTGAAGCTTTCTTT. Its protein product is CASSSSASGGRTEAFF.

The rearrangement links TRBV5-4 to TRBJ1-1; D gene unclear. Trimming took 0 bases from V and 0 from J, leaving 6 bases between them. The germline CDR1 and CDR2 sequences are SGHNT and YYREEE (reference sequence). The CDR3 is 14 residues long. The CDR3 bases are TGTGCCAGCAGCTTGGGTCGAGTGAACACTGAAGCTTTCTTT. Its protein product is CASSLGRVNTEAFF.

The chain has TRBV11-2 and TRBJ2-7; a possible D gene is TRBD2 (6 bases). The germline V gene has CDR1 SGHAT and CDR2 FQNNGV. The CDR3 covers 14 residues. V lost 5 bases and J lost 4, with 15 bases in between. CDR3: CASSIVGGSYEQYF. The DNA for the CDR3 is TGTGCCAGCAGCATAGTGGGGGGTTCATACGAGCAGTACTTC.

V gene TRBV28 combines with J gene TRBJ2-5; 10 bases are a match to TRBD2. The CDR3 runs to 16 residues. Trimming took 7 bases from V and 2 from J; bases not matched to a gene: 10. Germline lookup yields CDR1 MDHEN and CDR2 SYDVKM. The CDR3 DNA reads TGTGCCAGCATTGGGGGACTAGCGAAATATCAAGAGACCCAGTACTTC. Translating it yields CASIGGLAKYQETQYF.

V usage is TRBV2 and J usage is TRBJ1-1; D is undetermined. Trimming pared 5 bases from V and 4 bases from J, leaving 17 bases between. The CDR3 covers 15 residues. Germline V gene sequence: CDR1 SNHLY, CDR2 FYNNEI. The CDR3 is CASSYDLGRGTEAFF. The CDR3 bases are TGTGCCAGCAGTTACGACCTGGGTAGAGGCACTGAAGCTTTCTTT. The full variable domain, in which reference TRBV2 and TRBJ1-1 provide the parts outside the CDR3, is EPEVTQTPSHQVTQMGQEVILRCVPISNHLYFYWYRQILGQKVEFLVSFYNNEISEKSEIFDDQFSVERPDGSNFTLKIRSTKLEDSAMYFCASSYDLGRGTEAFFGQGTRLTVV.

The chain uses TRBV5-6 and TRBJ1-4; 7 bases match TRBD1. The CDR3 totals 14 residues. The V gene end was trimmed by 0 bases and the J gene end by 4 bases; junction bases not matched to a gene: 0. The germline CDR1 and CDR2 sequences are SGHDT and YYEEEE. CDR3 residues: CASSLDRGNEKLFF. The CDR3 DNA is TGTGCCAGCAGCTTGGACAGGGGTAATGAAAAACTGTTTTTT.

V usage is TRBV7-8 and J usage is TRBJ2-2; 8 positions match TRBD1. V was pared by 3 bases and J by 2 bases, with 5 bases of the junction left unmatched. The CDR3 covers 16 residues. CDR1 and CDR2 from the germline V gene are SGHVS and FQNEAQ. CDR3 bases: TGTGCCAGCAGCTTCGGGACAGGAAGAAACACCGGGGAGCTGTTTTTT. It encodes CASSFGTGRNTGELFF. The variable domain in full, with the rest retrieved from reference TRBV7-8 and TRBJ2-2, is GAGVSQSPRYKVAKRGQDVALRCDPISGHVSLFWYQQALGQGPEFLTYFQNEAQLDKSGLPSDRFFAERPEGSVSTLKIQRTQQEDSAVYLCASSFGTGRNTGELFFGEGSRLTVL.

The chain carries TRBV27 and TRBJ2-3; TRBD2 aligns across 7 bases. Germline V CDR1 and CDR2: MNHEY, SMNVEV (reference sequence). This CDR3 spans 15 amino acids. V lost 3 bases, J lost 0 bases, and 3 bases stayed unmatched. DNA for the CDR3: TGTGCCAGCAGTTTGGGGGGGATGAGCACAGATACGCAGTATTTT. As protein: CASSLGGMSTDTQYF.

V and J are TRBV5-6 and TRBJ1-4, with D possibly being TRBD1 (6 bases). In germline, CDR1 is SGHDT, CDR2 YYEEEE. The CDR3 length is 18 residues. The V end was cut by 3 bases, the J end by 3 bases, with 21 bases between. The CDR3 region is CASSSIVGGGAPNEKLFF. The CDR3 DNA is TGTGCCAGCAGCTCAATAGTAGGCGGGGGCGCCCCTAATGAAAAACTGTTTTTT.

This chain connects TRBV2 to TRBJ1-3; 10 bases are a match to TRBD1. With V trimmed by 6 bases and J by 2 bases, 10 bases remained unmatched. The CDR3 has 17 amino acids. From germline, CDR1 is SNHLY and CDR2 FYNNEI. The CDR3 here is CASRRQGAGGTGNTIYF. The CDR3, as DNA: TGTGCCAGCAGACGACAGGGGGCGGGAGGGACTGGAAACACCATATATTTT. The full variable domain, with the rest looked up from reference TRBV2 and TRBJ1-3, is EPEVTQTPSHQVTQMGQEVILRCVPISNHLYFYWYRQILGQKVEFLVSFYNNEISEKSEIFDDQFSVERPDGSNFTLKIRSTKLEDSAMYFCASRRQGAGGTGNTIYFGEGSWLTVV.

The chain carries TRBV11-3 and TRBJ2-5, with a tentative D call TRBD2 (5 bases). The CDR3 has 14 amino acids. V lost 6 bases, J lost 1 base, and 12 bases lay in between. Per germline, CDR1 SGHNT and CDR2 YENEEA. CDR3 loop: CASSPEDFQETQYF. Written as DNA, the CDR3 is TGTGCCAGCAGTCCGGAGGACTTCCAAGAGACCCAGTACTTC.

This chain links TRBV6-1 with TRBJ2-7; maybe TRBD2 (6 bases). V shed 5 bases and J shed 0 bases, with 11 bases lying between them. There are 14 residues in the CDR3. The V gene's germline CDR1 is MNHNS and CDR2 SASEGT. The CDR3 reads CASSRAGSSYEQYF. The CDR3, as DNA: TGTGCCAGCAGTCGTGCGGGATCCTCCTACGAGCAGTACTTC.